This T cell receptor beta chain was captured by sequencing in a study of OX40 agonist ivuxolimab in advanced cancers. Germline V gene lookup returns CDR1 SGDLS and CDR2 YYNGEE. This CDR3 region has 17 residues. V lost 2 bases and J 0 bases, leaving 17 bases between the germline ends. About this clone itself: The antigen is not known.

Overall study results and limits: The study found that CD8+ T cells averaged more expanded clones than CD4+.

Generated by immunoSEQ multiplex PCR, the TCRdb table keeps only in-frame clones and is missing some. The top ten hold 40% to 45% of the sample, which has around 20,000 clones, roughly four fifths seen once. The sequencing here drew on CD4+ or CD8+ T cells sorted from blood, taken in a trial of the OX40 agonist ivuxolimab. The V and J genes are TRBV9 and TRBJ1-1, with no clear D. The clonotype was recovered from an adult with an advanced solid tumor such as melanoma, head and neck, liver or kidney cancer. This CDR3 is CASSVESAGGVNTEAFF. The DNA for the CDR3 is TGTGCCAGCAGCGTTGAGTCAGCAGGCGGGGTGAACACTGAAGCTTTCTTT. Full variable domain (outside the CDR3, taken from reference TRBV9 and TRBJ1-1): DSGVTQTPKHLITATGQRVTLRCSPRSGDLSVYWYQQSLDQGLQFLIQYYNGEERAKGNILERFSAQQFPDLHSELNLSSLELGDSALYFCASSVESAGGVNTEAFFGQGTRLTVV.